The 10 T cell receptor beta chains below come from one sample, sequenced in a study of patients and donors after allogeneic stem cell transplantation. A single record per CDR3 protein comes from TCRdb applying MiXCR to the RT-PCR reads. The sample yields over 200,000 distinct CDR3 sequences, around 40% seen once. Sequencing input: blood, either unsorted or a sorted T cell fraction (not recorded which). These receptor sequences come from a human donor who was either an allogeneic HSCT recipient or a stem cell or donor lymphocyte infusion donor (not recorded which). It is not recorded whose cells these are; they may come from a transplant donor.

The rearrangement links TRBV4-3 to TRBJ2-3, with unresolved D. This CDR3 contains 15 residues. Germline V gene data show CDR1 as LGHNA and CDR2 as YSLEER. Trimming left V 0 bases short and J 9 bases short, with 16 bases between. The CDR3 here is CASSQDSGLRNTQYF. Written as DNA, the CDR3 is TGCGCCAGCAGCCAAGATTCGGGTTTGAGAAACACGCAGTATTTT.

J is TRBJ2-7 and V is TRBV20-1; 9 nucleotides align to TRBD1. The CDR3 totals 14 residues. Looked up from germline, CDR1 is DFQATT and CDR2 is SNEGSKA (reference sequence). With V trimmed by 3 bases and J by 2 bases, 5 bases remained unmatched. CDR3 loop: CSARTGQGAYEQYF. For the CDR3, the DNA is TGCAGTGCTAGGACGGGACAGGGAGCCTACGAGCAGTACTTC.

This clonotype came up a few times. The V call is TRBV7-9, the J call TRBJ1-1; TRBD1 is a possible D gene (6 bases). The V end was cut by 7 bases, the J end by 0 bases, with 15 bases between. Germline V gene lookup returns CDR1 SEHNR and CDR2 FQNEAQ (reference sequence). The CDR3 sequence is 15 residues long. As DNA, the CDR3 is TGTGCCAGCAACTCGGGGGCGCAAATGAACACTGAAGCTTTCTTT. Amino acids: CASNSGAQMNTEAFF.

The CDR3 reads CATSRVTGHYGYTF. CDR3 in DNA: TGTGCCACCAGCAGAGTTACAGGGCACTATGGCTACACCTTC. This chain links TRBV15 with TRBJ1-2, with D maybe TRBD1 (6 bases). Germline CDR1 and CDR2: LNHNV and YYDKDF (reference sequence). The CDR3 has 14 residues. Trimming took off 1 base at V and 3 bases at J, with 9 bases between the two ends.

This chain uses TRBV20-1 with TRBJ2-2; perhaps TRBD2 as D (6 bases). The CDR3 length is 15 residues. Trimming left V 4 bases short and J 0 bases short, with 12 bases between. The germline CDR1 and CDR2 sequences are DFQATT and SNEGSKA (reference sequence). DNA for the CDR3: TGCAGTGCTATCTGGGGGGACCCGAACACCGGGGAGCTGTTTTTT. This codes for CSAIWGDPNTGELFF.

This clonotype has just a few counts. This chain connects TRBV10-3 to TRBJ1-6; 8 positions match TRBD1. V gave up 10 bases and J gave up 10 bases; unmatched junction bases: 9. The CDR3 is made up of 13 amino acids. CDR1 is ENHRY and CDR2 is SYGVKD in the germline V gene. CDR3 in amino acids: CATLDRGESPLHF. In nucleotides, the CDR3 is TGTGCCACATTAGACAGGGGCGAATCACCCCTCCACTTT.

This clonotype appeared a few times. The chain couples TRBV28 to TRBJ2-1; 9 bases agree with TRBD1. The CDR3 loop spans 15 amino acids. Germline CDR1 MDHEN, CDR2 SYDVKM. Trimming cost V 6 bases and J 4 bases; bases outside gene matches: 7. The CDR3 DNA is TGTGCCAGCAGCTTGGGGGACAGGGAATACAATGAGCAGTTCTTC. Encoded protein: CASSLGDREYNEQFF.

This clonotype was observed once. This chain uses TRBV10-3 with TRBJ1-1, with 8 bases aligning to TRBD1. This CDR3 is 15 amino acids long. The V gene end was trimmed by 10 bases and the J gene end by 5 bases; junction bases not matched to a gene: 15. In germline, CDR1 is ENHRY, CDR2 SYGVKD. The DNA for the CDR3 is TGTGCCACCTACGCCCCACGGACAGGGAGGACTGAAGCTTTCTTT. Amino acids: CATYAPRTGRTEAFF.

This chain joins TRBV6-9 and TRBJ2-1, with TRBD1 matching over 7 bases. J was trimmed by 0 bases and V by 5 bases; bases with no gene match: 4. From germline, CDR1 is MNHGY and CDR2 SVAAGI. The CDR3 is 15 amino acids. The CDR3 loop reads CASSPGQVSYNEQFF. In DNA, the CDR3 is TGTGCCAGCAGTCCAGGACAGGTCTCCTACAATGAGCAGTTCTTC.

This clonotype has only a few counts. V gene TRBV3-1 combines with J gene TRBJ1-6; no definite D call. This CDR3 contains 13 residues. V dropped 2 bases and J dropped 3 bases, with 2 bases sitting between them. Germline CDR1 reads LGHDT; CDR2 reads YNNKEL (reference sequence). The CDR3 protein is CASSQHYNSPLHF. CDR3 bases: TGTGCCAGCAGCCAACACTATAATTCACCCCTCCACTTT.